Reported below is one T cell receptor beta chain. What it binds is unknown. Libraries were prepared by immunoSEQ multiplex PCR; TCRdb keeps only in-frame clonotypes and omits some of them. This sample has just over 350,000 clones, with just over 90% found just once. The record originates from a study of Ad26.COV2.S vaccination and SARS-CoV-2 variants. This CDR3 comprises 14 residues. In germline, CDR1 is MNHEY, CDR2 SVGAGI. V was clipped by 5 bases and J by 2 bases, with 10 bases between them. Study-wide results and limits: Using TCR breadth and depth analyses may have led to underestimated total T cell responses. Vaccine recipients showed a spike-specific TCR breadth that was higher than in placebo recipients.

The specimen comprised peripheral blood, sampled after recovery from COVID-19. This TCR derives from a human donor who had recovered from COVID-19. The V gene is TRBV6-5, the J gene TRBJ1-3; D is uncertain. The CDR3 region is CASSPGFPGNTIYF. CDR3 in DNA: TGTGCCAGCAGTCCGGGGTTTCCTGGAAACACCATATATTTT.